This T cell receptor beta chain is from a study of T cell repertoires in cytomegalovirus infection. Study at large: Indicated by public TCR beta signatures were CMV infection and matching HLA type. General study findings and limits: Clonotypes of TCR beta that were HLA-C-restricted and CMV-specific dominated the ex vivo response.

Trimming took 3 bases from V and 5 from J, leaving 16 bases between them. The length of the CDR3 is 16 residues. CDR1 is SNHLY, CDR2 FYNNEI, per germline. With regard to this clonotype: Its antigen is undetermined.

Each CDR3 protein gets one entry after TCRdb re-called the reads with MiXCR. The sample lists approximately 770,000 distinct CDR3 sequences; 25% to 30% were seen once. This chain joins TRBV2 and TRBJ2-2; possibly TRBD2 for D (6 bases). The receptor's source is a human donor in good health (CMV status not recorded). Some clones in this sample may be carry-over from other donors' samples. Material: cultured CD8+ T cells from PBMCs, obtained from culture after CMV antigen stimulation. This CDR3 is CASSEEGLTETGELFF. The CDR3 nucleotides are TGTGCCAGCAGTGAGGAGGGGTTGACGGAGACCGGGGAGCTGTTTTTT.